The source of this TCR beta chain is a study of T cells in tuberculosis. Study-level information: In South Africa, adults with active tuberculosis were compared with IGRA-negative and latently infected IGRA-positive adolescents. Points from the study as a whole: Active tuberculosis alpha repertoires lay closer to GMM-specific TCRs than controls'. Active tuberculosis cases were adults; controls were adolescents.

Documented time point: new active TB diagnosis, blood taken before or within 7 days of starting treatment. Confirmation came from sputum smear and/or culture positivity for M. tuberculosis. Sequenced by immunoSEQ multiplex PCR; TCRdb stores in-frame clones only, minus some. The sample shows approximately 40,000 clones, roughly 95% of them seen only once. Germline V gene lookup returns CDR1 LNHDA and CDR2 SQIVND (reference sequence). The CDR3 loop spans 17 amino acids. V lost 2 bases to trimming and J lost 6 bases; unmatched junction nucleotides: 13. About this clone itself: What it binds is unknown.

The sample in question was PBMCs, obtained at tuberculosis diagnosis. The receptor's source is an adult with tuberculosis. The chain employs TRBV19 and TRBJ1-5; 7 nucleotides match TRBD1. The CDR3 DNA sequence: TGTGCCAGTAGTATATTCCCCGGACAGGCGGTAGGTCAGCCCCAGCATTTT. This translates into CASSIFPGQAVGQPQHF.